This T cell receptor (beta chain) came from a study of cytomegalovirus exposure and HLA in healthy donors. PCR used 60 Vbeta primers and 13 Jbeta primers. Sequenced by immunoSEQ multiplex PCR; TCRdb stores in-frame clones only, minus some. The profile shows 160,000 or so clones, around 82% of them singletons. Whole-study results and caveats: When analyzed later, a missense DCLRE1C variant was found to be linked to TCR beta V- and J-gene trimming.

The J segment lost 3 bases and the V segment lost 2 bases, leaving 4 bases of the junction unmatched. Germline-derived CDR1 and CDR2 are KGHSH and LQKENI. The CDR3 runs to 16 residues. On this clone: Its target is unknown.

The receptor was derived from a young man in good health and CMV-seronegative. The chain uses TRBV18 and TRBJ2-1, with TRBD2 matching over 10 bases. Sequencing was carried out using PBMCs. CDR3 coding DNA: TGTGCCAGCTCACCATTTCCTAGCGGGAGCTACAATGAGCAGTTCTTC. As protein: CASSPFPSGSYNEQFF.